Below are 10 T cell receptor beta chains sequenced from a single sample in a study of beta chain features in type 1 diabetes. The sequenced template was cDNA made from the entire isolated RNA. The data were produced by immunoSEQ multiplex PCR, yet TCRdb's version contains in-frame clones alone and is incomplete. The sample records more than 150,000 clones, less than 9.5% being singletons. Sequencing used central memory CD4+ T cells from blood. The receptors were gathered from a woman aged 18-30 years in good health.

This clone was observed at least ten times. V usage is TRBV14 and J usage is TRBJ1-6, with D unclear. Trimming left V 1 base short and J 13 bases short, with 11 bases between. CDR1 is SGHDN and CDR2 is FVKESK in the germline V gene. The CDR3 runs to 13 residues. The CDR3: CASSQGGRGPLHF. The CDR3 nucleotides read TGTGCCAGCAGCCAAGGAGGTCGAGGGCCCCTCCACTTT.

This clone showed up just a few times. J is TRBJ2-5 and V is TRBV9; 8 bases match TRBD2. Germline CDR1 SGDLS, CDR2 YYNGEE. Unmatched junction bases numbered 11, after V lost 0 bases and J lost 1 base. The CDR3 spans 18 residues. CDR3 protein: CASSVDGGAFRSQETQYF. The CDR3 DNA follows: TGTGCCAGCAGCGTAGACGGGGGGGCCTTCAGATCCCAAGAGACCCAGTACTTC.

This clone showed up just a few times. J is TRBJ2-7 and V is TRBV19, with D possibly being TRBD2 (6 bases). Trimming took 6 bases from V and 0 from J, leaving 12 bases between them. The CDR3 runs to 14 residues. CDR1 is LNHDA and CDR2 is SQIVND in the germline V gene (reference sequence). This CDR3 is CASSLRESSYEQYF. The CDR3, as DNA: TGTGCCAGTAGCCTCCGGGAGAGCTCCTACGAGCAGTACTTC.

The rearrangement joins TRBV5-4 to TRBJ2-7; TRBD1 might be the D (6 bases). Deletions cut 4 bases from V and 6 bases from J, with 26 bases between. CDR3 size: 17 residues. Germline V gene lookup returns CDR1 SGHNT and CDR2 YYREEE (reference sequence). CDR3 residues: CASSQQPQGINGLEQYF. The CDR3 DNA reads as TGTGCCAGCAGCCAGCAGCCACAGGGTATCAATGGGCTCGAGCAGTACTTC. Full variable domain (rest looked up from reference TRBV5-4 and TRBJ2-7): ETGVTQSPTHLIKTRGQQVTLRCSSQSGHNTVSWYQQALGQGPQFIFQYYREEENGRGNFPPRFSGLQFPNYSSELNVNALELDDSALYLCASSQQPQGINGLEQYFGPGTRLTVT.

This sequence joins TRBV27 and TRBJ2-1; 10 nucleotides match TRBD1. V shed 1 base, J shed 7 bases, and the junction held 1 base outside the gene matches. Germline CDR1 is MNHEY and CDR2 is SMNVEV (reference sequence). The CDR3 consists of 14 residues. The DNA for the CDR3 is TGTGCCAGCAGTTTATTGGGACAGGGGAATGAGCAGTTCTTC. Translating gives CASSLLGQGNEQFF.

This clone was observed a handful of times. The chain links TRBV9 to TRBJ2-2; 7 bases are a match to TRBD2. Germline CDR1 is SGDLS and CDR2 is YYNGEE. The junction had 2 bases not matched to a gene; V was cut back by 2 bases and J by 4 bases. The CDR3 loop spans 14 amino acids. CDR3 coding DNA: TGTGCCAGCAGCGTCCCGGGAGGCACCGGGGAGCTGTTTTTT. It translates to CASSVPGGTGELFF.

This chain uses TRBV5-1 with TRBJ2-3; D may be TRBD2 (6 bases). The ends were cut back, 4 bases at V and 2 bases at J, with 11 bases in the middle. Germline CDR1 SGHRS, CDR2 YFSETQ. The CDR3 is made up of 14 amino acids. The CDR3, as DNA: TGCGCCAGCAGCGGTGGGGGGATCACAGATACGCAGTATTTT. It encodes CASSGGGITDTQYF. The entire variable domain, with the rest obtained from reference TRBV5-1 and TRBJ2-3, is as follows: KAGVTQTPRYLIKTRGQQVTLSCSPISGHRSVSWYQQTPGQGLQFLFEYFSETQRNKGNFPGRFSGRQFSNSRSEMNVSTLELGDSALYLCASSGGGITDTQYFGPGTRLTVL.

DNA for the CDR3: TGTGCCAGCAGCCAAAGTCAGGGGGCCGGGGAGCTGTTTTTT. Amino acids: CASSQSQGAGELFF. J is TRBJ2-2 and V is TRBV14, with 7 bases fitting TRBD1. The CDR3 length is 14 residues. Trimming took 2 bases from V and 6 from J; bases not matched to a gene: 3. Germline values: CDR1 SGHDN, CDR2 FVKESK. Based on the CDR3 plus reference TRBV14 and TRBJ2-2, the full variable domain is EAGVTQFPSHSVIEKGQTVTLRCDPISGHDNLYWYRRVMGKEIKFLLHFVKESKQDESGMPNNRFLAERTGGTYSTLKVQPAELEDSGVYFCASSQSQGAGELFFGEGSRLTVL.

The V and J genes are TRBV2 and TRBJ2-5; 12 nucleotides align to TRBD2. V was clipped by 6 bases and J by 8 bases; unmatched bases: 7. The CDR3 has 14 amino acids. The germline V gene encodes CDR1 SNHLY and CDR2 FYNNEI. The CDR3 spells CASRVTSGSSTQYF. The CDR3 DNA sequence: TGTGCCAGCAGGGTGACTAGCGGGAGTAGTACCCAGTACTTC. Looking up the rest from reference TRBV2 and TRBJ2-5 gives the full variable domain: EPEVTQTPSHQVTQMGQEVILRCVPISNHLYFYWYRQILGQKVEFLVSFYNNEISEKSEIFDDQFSVERPDGSNFTLKIRSTKLEDSAMYFCASRVTSGSSTQYFGPGTRLLVL.

This clone has more than one count but fewer than ten. The chain links TRBV11-2 to TRBJ2-5; 7 bases map to TRBD2. The CDR3 consists of 12 residues. V dropped 3 bases and J dropped 9; count of bases not matched to a gene: 4. CDR1 is SGHAT and CDR2 is FQNNGV in the germline V gene. The chain's CDR3 is CASSFAREAQYF. The DNA for the CDR3 is TGTGCCAGCAGCTTCGCCCGGGAGGCCCAGTACTTC.